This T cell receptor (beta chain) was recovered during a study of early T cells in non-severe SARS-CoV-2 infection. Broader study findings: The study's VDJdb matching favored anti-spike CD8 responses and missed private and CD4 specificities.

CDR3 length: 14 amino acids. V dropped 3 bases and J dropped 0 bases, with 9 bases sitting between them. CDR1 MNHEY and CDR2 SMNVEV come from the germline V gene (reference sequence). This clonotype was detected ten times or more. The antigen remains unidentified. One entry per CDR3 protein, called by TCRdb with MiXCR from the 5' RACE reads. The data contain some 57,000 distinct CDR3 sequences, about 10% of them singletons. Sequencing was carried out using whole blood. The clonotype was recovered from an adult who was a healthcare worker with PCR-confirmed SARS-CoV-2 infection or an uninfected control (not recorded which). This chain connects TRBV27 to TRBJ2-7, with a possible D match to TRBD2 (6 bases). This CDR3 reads CASSFGSSSYEQYF. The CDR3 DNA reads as TGTGCCAGCAGTTTCGGGAGTAGCTCCTACGAGCAGTACTTC.